The 26 T cell receptor beta chains presented below share a single source sample, sequenced in a study of shared clonotypes between healthy human individuals. Clones were sequenced by immunoSEQ multiplex PCR, and TCRdb holds only the in-frame ones, with some missing. Among approximately 740,000 clones listed, about 91% were seen once. Naive CD8 cells, CD45RO-negative and positively selected for CCR7, excluded terminally differentiated effector memory CD45RA+ cells. The sequenced material came from naive CD8+ T cells sorted from blood. The receptor source for this set is a man aged 30 to 39 in good health.

The rearrangement uses TRBV15 and TRBJ2-7, with TRBD1 matching 8 bases. The V and J ends lost 0 bases and 6 bases, in that order; junction bases with no gene match: 10. The CDR3 covers 16 residues. Per germline, CDR1 LNHNV and CDR2 YYDKDF (reference sequence). The DNA of the CDR3 is TGTGCCACCAGCAGAGATGGGACAGGCCACCTAGGCGAGCAGTACTTC. Protein product: CATSRDGTGHLGEQYF.

This clone is a singleton in its sample. The chain has TRBV4-1 and TRBJ1-4; D is ambiguous. Trimming cost V 0 bases and J 0 bases, with 8 bases left between them. The CDR3 runs 16 residues. Germline lookup yields CDR1 MGHRA and CDR2 YSYEKL. The CDR3 coding sequence is TGCGCCAGCAGCCAAGAGGACGGACCAACTAATGAAAAACTGTTTTTT. This encodes CASSQEDGPTNEKLFF.

For this clone: Other nucleotide sequences in the sample specify the same CDR3. The CDR3 spells CASSPGTSEYNEQFF. The CDR3 DNA sequence: TGCGCCAGCAGCCCAGGGACTAGCGAATACAATGAGCAGTTCTTC. V and J are TRBV5-1 and TRBJ2-1, with 10 bases matching TRBD2. This CDR3 region has 15 residues. V trimming: 4 bases; J trimming: 4 bases; junction bases outside the gene matches: 5. The germline V gene encodes CDR1 SGHRS and CDR2 YFSETQ.

V and J are TRBV14 and TRBJ2-5; D unclear. This CDR3 has 17 residues. Trimming stripped 4 bases from V and 0 bases from J, with 18 bases between. The germline V gene encodes CDR1 SGHDN and CDR2 FVKESK. The CDR3 DNA follows: TGTGCCAGCAGCCTCCTAGGGAACAGTCCGTACCAAGAGACCCAGTACTTC. Translated, it gives CASSLLGNSPYQETQYF.

This chain joins TRBV11-2 and TRBJ2-1; 8 bases match TRBD1. From germline, CDR1 is SGHAT and CDR2 FQNNGV. This CDR3 contains 17 residues. Trimming cost V 2 bases and J 7 bases; bases outside gene matches: 13. In DNA form, the CDR3 reads TGTGCCAGCAGCTTACCTTTAGGCAGGGGGCGAGATAATGAGCAGTTCTTC. It codes for CASSLPLGRGRDNEQFF.

The chain joins TRBV9 to TRBJ1-2, with 9 bases matching TRBD1. This CDR3 spans 14 amino acids. Losses at the gene ends were 4 bases for V and 6 bases for J; bases not matched to a gene: 7. Germline V gene lookup returns CDR1 SGDLS and CDR2 YYNGEE. The CDR3 spells CASSFSQGANGYTF. In nucleotides, the CDR3 is TGTGCCAGCAGCTTCTCACAGGGGGCGAATGGCTACACCTTC.

This chain uses TRBV9 with TRBJ2-3, with D unresolved. CDR1 is SGDLS and CDR2 is YYNGEE in the germline V gene. V shed 3 bases and J shed 3 bases, with 5 bases lying between them. The CDR3 runs to 12 residues. The CDR3 is CASSETTDTQYF. CDR3 DNA: TGTGCCAGCAGCGAAACTACAGATACGCAGTATTTT.

The J gene is TRBJ2-7, the V gene TRBV19; D not certain. Trimming shortened V by 4 bases and J by 3 bases, and 7 bases separated the two germline ends. The CDR3 has 12 amino acids. Germline V gene sequence: CDR1 LNHDA, CDR2 SQIVND (reference sequence). The CDR3 nucleotides read TGTGCCAGTAGTAATGGAAACTACGAGCAGTACTTC. It is translated as CASSNGNYEQYF.

The rearrangement joins TRBV6-1 to TRBJ2-1; D is unresolved. This CDR3 is 15 amino acids long. Germline V gene data show CDR1 as MNHNS and CDR2 as SASEGT. Trimming pared 1 base from V and 0 bases from J, leaving 7 bases between. The DNA for the CDR3 is TGTGCCAGCAGTGAAGAGTACTACTCCTACAATGAGCAGTTCTTC. Translating gives CASSEEYYSYNEQFF.

The gene calls are TRBV28 and TRBJ2-1; D call uncertain. Germline loops: CDR1 MDHEN, CDR2 SYDVKM. The V end was cut by 5 bases, the J end by 6 bases, with 8 bases between. The CDR3 is 12 amino acids. The CDR3, as DNA: TGTGCCAGCAGTCCTACCCGCAATGAGCAGTTCTTC. This gives the protein CASSPTRNEQFF.

This chain links TRBV28 with TRBJ1-1, with D possibly TRBD1 on 6 matching bases. V lost 8 bases and J lost 3, with 19 bases in between. The CDR3 consists of 15 residues. Per germline, CDR1 MDHEN and CDR2 SYDVKM. The CDR3 DNA sequence: TGTGCCAGCCACCCCCTCAGGGGAAAAGACACTGAAGCTTTCTTT. Its translation: CASHPLRGKDTEAFF.

The rearrangement links TRBV11-2 to TRBJ2-5, with a weak D call TRBD1 (6 bases). The CDR3 length is 18 residues. Trimming pared 2 bases from V and 2 bases from J, leaving 21 bases between. Germline V gene data show CDR1 as SGHAT and CDR2 as FQNNGV. CDR3 DNA sequence: TGTGCCAGCAGCTTAAACTACAGGGTGATTACACCTCAAGAGACCCAGTACTTC. This translates into CASSLNYRVITPQETQYF.

The rearrangement joins TRBV6-5 to TRBJ1-2; D is ambiguous. Per germline, CDR1 MNHEY and CDR2 SVGAGI. The CDR3 has 12 amino acids. Trimming took 5 bases from V and 10 from J, leaving 14 bases between them. CDR3 in DNA: TGTGCCAGCAGTCTTTCGGGAGATGACTACACCTTC. It codes for CASSLSGDDYTF.

The gene calls are TRBV7-9 and TRBJ1-5; 8 bases are shared with TRBD1. Germline V gives CDR1 SEHNR, CDR2 FQNEAQ (reference sequence). The CDR3 spans 13 residues. Trimming took 1 base from V and 14 from J; bases not matched to a gene: 7. Written as DNA, the CDR3 is TGTGCCAGCAGCTTAGGCCCGCAGGGGGCGAAGCATTTT. This encodes CASSLGPQGAKHF.

The chain recombines TRBV7-6 with TRBJ2-3, with 14 bases fitting TRBD2. Germline-derived CDR1 and CDR2 are SGHVS and FNYEAQ. The CDR3 contains 16 residues. V lost 5 bases, J lost 3 bases, and 4 bases stayed unmatched. CDR3 region: CASSNRLAGGTDTQYF. The CDR3 DNA reads TGTGCCAGCAGCAACCGACTAGCGGGGGGGACAGATACGCAGTATTTT.

The CDR3 region has the DNA TGTGCCCTAGCGGGAGGAAATTACGAGCAGTACTTC. Its translation is CALAGGNYEQYF. The chain recombines TRBV7-9 with TRBJ2-7, with TRBD2 matching 11 bases. Trimming took 11 bases from V and 4 from J; bases not matched to a gene: 4. CDR1 and CDR2 (germline): SEHNR, FQNEAQ (reference sequence). This CDR3 has 12 residues.

In regard to this clone: The same CDR3 is also encoded by other DNA sequences in this sample. CDR3 nucleotides: TGTGCCAGCAGCCGTACTAGCGGGAGTTACAATGAGCAGTTCTTC. Translation: CASSRTSGSYNEQFF. The chain is built from TRBV7-9 and TRBJ2-1; 11 positions agree with TRBD2. CDR1 SEHNR and CDR2 FQNEAQ come from the germline V gene (reference sequence). This CDR3 has 15 amino acids. The trim removed 5 bases at V and 4 bases at J, leaving 4 bases unmatched. The full variable domain, rest sourced from reference TRBV7-9 and TRBJ2-1, is DTGVSQNPRHKITKRGQNVTFRCDPISEHNRLYWYRQTLGQGPEFLTYFQNEAQLEKSRLLSDRFSAERPKGSFSTLEIQRTEQGDSAMYLCASSRTSGSYNEQFFGPGTRLTVL.

This chain uses TRBV7-9 with TRBJ2-2; 10 bases line up with TRBD1. Germline V gene lookup returns CDR1 SEHNR and CDR2 FQNEAQ (reference sequence). This CDR3 has 17 amino acids. J lost 7 bases, V lost 4 bases, and 12 bases had no gene match. Here the CDR3 reads CASSSSTGGDRNGELFF. CDR3 coding DNA: TGTGCCAGCAGCTCCTCGACAGGGGGCGATAGGAACGGGGAGCTGTTTTTT.

V gene TRBV27 combines with J gene TRBJ2-1, with a possible D match to TRBD1 (6 bases). V dropped 7 bases and J dropped 9 bases, with 10 bases sitting between them. The V gene's germline CDR1 is MNHEY and CDR2 SMNVEV (reference sequence). This CDR3 has 11 amino acids. The DNA of the CDR3 is TGTGCCAGCATCAGGGGCGGTGAGCAGTTCTTC. This encodes CASIRGGEQFF.

The chain has TRBV29-1 and TRBJ2-7, with TRBD1 matching over 7 bases. Germline V gene lookup returns CDR1 SQVTM and CDR2 ANQGSEA. This CDR3 contains 13 residues. The trim removed 4 bases at V and 4 bases at J, leaving 7 bases unmatched. In DNA form, the CDR3 reads TGCAGCGTTGTTGACAGGGCTACGTACGAGCAGTACTTC. Translating it yields CSVVDRATYEQYF.

V gene TRBV18 combines with J gene TRBJ2-1; no reliable D call. Between the trimmed V and J ends, which lost 2 bases and 0 bases, there was a span of 20 bases. This CDR3 is 19 amino acids long. Germline CDR1 and CDR2: KGHSH and LQKENI. CDR3 bases: TGTGCCAGCTCACCAAATGCAGATTCTTACTGGATCTCCTACAATGAGCAGTTCTTC. This encodes CASSPNADSYWISYNEQFF. Full variable domain (remainder filled in from reference TRBV18 and TRBJ2-1): NAGVMQNPRHLVRRRGQEARLRCSPMKGHSHVYWYRQLPEEGLKFMVYLQKENIIDESGMPKERFSAEFPKEGPSILRIQQVVRGDSAAYFCASSPNADSYWISYNEQFFGPGTRLTVL.

The genes are TRBV28 and TRBJ1-5; 7 bases are a match to TRBD1. The CDR3 extends over 19 amino acids. The junction had 15 bases not matched to a gene; V was cut back by 3 bases and J by 1 base. From germline, CDR1 is MDHEN and CDR2 SYDVKM. Here the CDR3 reads CASSFEYGTAGSSNQPQHF. CDR3 DNA sequence: TGTGCCAGCAGTTTCGAGTATGGGACAGCCGGGAGCAGCAATCAGCCCCAGCATTTT.

The chain employs TRBV27 and TRBJ2-1; 15 positions match TRBD2. After removal of 2 bases from V and 0 bases from J, the junction contained 17 bases not matched to a gene. Germline CDR1 MNHEY, CDR2 SMNVEV (reference sequence). The CDR3 sequence is 23 residues long. CDR3 bases: TGTGCCAGCAGTTTAGTATCCCTACCGGGACTAGCGGGAGGACCCAGCTCCTACAATGAGCAGTTCTTC. It specifies CASSLVSLPGLAGGPSSYNEQFF.

This chain connects TRBV6-5 to TRBJ2-1, with D hard to call. The CDR3 length is 15 residues. V lost 6 bases and J lost 0, with 12 bases in between. From germline, CDR1 is MNHEY and CDR2 SVGAGI. CDR3 loop: CASSRGGSSYNEQFF. CDR3 coding DNA: TGTGCCAGCAGCAGAGGTGGGTCCTCCTACAATGAGCAGTTCTTC.

As to this clone: Other DNA sequences of this sample code for an identical CDR3. J is TRBJ2-1 and V is TRBV27; D is unclear. The CDR3 covers 15 residues. The V gene lost 2 bases and the J gene lost 0 bases, with 8 bases spanning the gap. CDR1 is MNHEY and CDR2 is SMNVEV in the germline V gene (reference sequence). The DNA for the CDR3 is TGTGCCAGCAGTTTAGACTCGAGCTCCTACAATGAGCAGTTCTTC. Translation gives CASSLDSSSYNEQFF.

A note on this clone: An end of the junction does not agree with germline; a read error may underlie this. The chain has TRBV9 and TRBJ2-1; 8 positions agree with TRBD2. The CDR3 is 12 amino acids. Germline CDR1 SGDLS, CDR2 YYNGEE. DNA for the CDR3: TGTGCCAGCAGCGTAACGGGGGGGCGGCAGCTCTTC. Translated, it gives CASSVTGGRQLF.